This T cell receptor (beta chain) appears in the sequencing data of a study of long-term antiretroviral therapy in people with HIV. Study findings and constraints: Dominating the repertoire at all time points were the clones that expanded before ART.

Germline CDR1 reads LGHNA; CDR2 reads YNFKEQ. The V and J ends lost 0 bases and 3 bases respectively, with 11 bases between them. CDR3 length equals 15 residues. The table lists this clone with a few counts. What it binds is unknown. Per donor, a minimum of one pre-ART and a minimum of two post-ART PBMC samples were available. Every sample had about 0.9-10 million cryopreserved PBMC in it before DNA extraction. The authors ran the immunoSEQ assay, v3.0, at survey level. TCRdb keeps only in-frame clones here, not all; method: immunoSEQ multiplex PCR. This sample has tens of thousands of clones; around 82% occur once, and the top ten carry about 10%.

The origin of this receptor is a man aged 40-55 years with HIV. Sequencing used unsorted PBMCs, obtained around 2.4 years after starting antiretroviral therapy. This chain connects TRBV4-2 to TRBJ1-2; maybe TRBD1 (5 bases). The CDR3 coding sequence is TGTGCCAGCAGCCAAGATTATCGGGGGGACTATGGCTACACCTTC. As protein: CASSQDYRGDYGYTF.